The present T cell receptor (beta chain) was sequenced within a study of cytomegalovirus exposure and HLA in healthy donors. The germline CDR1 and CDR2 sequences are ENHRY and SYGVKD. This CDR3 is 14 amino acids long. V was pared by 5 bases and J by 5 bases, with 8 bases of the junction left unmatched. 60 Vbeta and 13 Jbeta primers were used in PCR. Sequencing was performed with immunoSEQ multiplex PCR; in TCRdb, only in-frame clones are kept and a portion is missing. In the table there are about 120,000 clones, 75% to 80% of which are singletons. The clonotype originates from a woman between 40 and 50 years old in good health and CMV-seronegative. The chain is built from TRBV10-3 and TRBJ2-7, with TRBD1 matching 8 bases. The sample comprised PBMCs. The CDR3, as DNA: TGTGCCATCAGTCGGACAGGGTCCCCCGACGAGCAGTACTTC. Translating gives CAISRTGSPDEQYF.